This is a list of T cell receptor beta chains from one sample in a study of vaccination and CD4 T cells after COVID-19. Each CDR3 protein gets one entry after TCRdb re-called the PCR reads with MiXCR. The sample includes some 8,000 distinct CDR3 sequences, about 61% of them seen just once. No cognate antigen is known for these TCRs. Specimen: CD4+ T cells from blood, cultured in vitro. The receptors derive from a human donor who had recovered from COVID-19. CDR3s include the opening cysteine and the closing phenylalanine or tryptophan. The order of the fields is V gene, D gene, clone size, J gene, CDR3 DNA, CDR3 protein. A D gene is named only where the DNA matches it firmly. Some rows mark clone size as missing; the rest say once, few, many or name a class of expanded clone.

v_gene: TRBV6-5
d_gene: TRBD2
abundance: once
j_gene: TRBJ2-3
CDR3nt: TGTGCCAGCAGTTACGGGCTAGCGGTTCCAGATACGCAGTATTTT
CDR3aa: CASSYGLAVPDTQYF

v_gene: TRBV20-1
d_gene: .
abundance: .
j_gene: TRBJ1-1
CDR3nt: TGCAGCGCCCGAAGGGGGGCCACTGAAGCTTTCTTT
CDR3aa: CSARRGATEAFF

v_gene: TRBV15
d_gene: .
abundance: few
j_gene: TRBJ1-6
CDR3nt: TGTGCCACCAGCACGGACTATAATTCACCCCTCCACTTT
CDR3aa: CATSTDYNSPLHF

v_gene: TRBV7-2
d_gene: TRBD1
abundance: .
j_gene: TRBJ2-3
CDR3nt: TGTGCCAGCAGCTTAGCGGGACAGGGGGCAGCAGATACGCAGTATTTT
CDR3aa: CASSLAGQGAADTQYF

v_gene: TRBV19
d_gene: TRBD2
abundance: .
j_gene: TRBJ2-1
CDR3nt: TGTGCCAGTAGTGTCGCCCCCCGGCTAGCGGGAGGCCGGAATGAGCAGTTCTTC
CDR3aa: CASSVAPRLAGGRNEQFF

v_gene: TRBV19
d_gene: TRBD1
abundance: .
j_gene: TRBJ2-7
CDR3nt: TGTGCCAGTAGTATCACGGACAGGAGAAAATACGAGCAGTACTTC
CDR3aa: CASSITDRRKYEQYF

v_gene: TRBV20-1
d_gene: TRBD2
abundance: few
j_gene: TRBJ2-3
CDR3nt: TGCAGTGCTAGACCGGCGGGAGGATCAGATACGCAGTATTTT
CDR3aa: CSARPAGGSDTQYF

v_gene: TRBV18
d_gene: TRBD1
abundance: .
j_gene: TRBJ2-7
CDR3nt: TGTGCCAGCTCACCATCGCGGGACAGGTCCTACGAGCAGTACTTC
CDR3aa: CASSPSRDRSYEQYF

v_gene: TRBV6-5
d_gene: TRBD1
abundance: .
j_gene: TRBJ1-5
CDR3nt: TGTGCCAGCAGTTCGCGGACAGGGGGCCAGCCCCAGCATTTT
CDR3aa: CASSSRTGGQPQHF

v_gene: TRBV20-1
d_gene: TRBD1
abundance: .
j_gene: TRBJ2-6
CDR3nt: TGCAGTGCTAGAGATCTCCTCAGGACAGGGGGCTCTGGGGCCAACGTCCTGACTTTC
CDR3aa: CSARDLLRTGGSGANVLTF

v_gene: TRBV19
d_gene: TRBD1
abundance: .
j_gene: TRBJ1-2
CDR3nt: TGTGCCAGTAGAGAGCCGGGACAGGGAATCTATGGCTACACCTTC
CDR3aa: CASREPGQGIYGYTF

v_gene: TRBV7-9
d_gene: TRBD1
abundance: .
j_gene: TRBJ2-3
CDR3nt: TGTGCCAGCAGCTCCCCACCCGGGACAGGGGGGGGTCGATGGACAGATACGCAGTATTTT
CDR3aa: CASSSPPGTGGGRWTDTQYF

v_gene: TRBV28
d_gene: .
abundance: .
j_gene: TRBJ1-2
CDR3nt: TGTGCCAGCAGTCAATCCGGGGCCGAATCTCTCTATGGCTACACCTTC
CDR3aa: CASSQSGAESLYGYTF

v_gene: TRBV7-2
d_gene: TRBD2
abundance: once
j_gene: TRBJ2-4
CDR3nt: TGTGCCAGCAGCTTAGAACTAGCGGGAACCAAAAACATTCAGTACTTC
CDR3aa: CASSLELAGTKNIQYF

v_gene: TRBV5-8
d_gene: .
abundance: .
j_gene: TRBJ2-1
CDR3nt: TGTGCCAGCAACTCTAACAGGGTCTTGGGCAATGAGCAGTTCTTC
CDR3aa: CASNSNRVLGNEQFF

v_gene: TRBV30
d_gene: .
abundance: once
j_gene: TRBJ1-1
CDR3nt: TGTGCCTGGAGTCTAAACACTGAAGCTTTCTTT
CDR3aa: CAWSLNTEAFF

v_gene: TRBV30
d_gene: .
abundance: .
j_gene: TRBJ2-5
CDR3nt: TGTGCCTGGAGTGTGGATCTAGGGCAAGAGACCCAGTACTTC
CDR3aa: CAWSVDLGQETQYF

v_gene: TRBV20-1
d_gene: TRBD2
abundance: .
j_gene: TRBJ2-7
CDR3nt: TGCAGTGCTCCCCTCGGCGGGGGGTTAGCCTACGAGCAGTACTTC
CDR3aa: CSAPLGGGLAYEQYF

v_gene: TRBV19
d_gene: .
abundance: .
j_gene: TRBJ2-5
CDR3nt: TGTGCCAGTAGTCCCCTGGCATTCCAAGAGACCCAGTACTTC
CDR3aa: CASSPLAFQETQYF